The clone carrying this T cell receptor (beta chain) was seen ten or more times. Its antigen is undetermined. MiXCR, applied by TCRdb to the RT-PCR reads, yields one record per CDR3 protein. The table includes fewer than 400,000 distinct CDR3 sequences, about a fifth detected once. This entry comes from a study of response to subunit inactivated influenza vaccine. Overall study results and limits: New T cells are recruited in small numbers by each seasonal influenza vaccination, according to the authors' suggestion.

The CDR3 is 14 residues long. Trimming took off 4 bases at V and 4 bases at J, with 13 bases between the two ends. The sample here was PBMCs from blood, taken approximately 20 months after vaccination. The clonotype comes from a man between 50 and 69 years old who received an inactivated influenza vaccine. The V and J genes are TRBV12-3 or TRBV12-4 and TRBJ1-1; D is uncertain. Here the CDR3 DNA reads TGTGCCAGCAGTTATATTAGAACAACCACTGAAGCTTTCTTT. This sequence encodes CASSYIRTTTEAFF.